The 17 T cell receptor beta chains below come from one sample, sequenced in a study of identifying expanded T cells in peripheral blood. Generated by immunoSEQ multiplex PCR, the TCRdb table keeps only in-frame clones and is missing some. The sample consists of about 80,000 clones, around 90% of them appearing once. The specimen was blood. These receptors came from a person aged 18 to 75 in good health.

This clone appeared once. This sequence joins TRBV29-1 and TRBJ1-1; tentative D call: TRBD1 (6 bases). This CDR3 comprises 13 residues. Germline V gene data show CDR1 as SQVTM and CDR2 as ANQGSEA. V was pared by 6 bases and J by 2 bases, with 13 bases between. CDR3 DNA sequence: TGCAGCGTAAACAGGGAGGGAAACACTGAAGCTTTCTTT. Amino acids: CSVNREGNTEAFF.

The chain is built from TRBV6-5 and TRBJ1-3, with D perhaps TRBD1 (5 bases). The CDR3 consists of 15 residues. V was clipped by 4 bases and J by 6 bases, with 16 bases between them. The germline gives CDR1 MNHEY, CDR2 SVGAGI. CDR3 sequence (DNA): TGTGCCAGCAGTTGGGGGTTGGGATTGGAAAACACCATATATTTT. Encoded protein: CASSWGLGLENTIYF.

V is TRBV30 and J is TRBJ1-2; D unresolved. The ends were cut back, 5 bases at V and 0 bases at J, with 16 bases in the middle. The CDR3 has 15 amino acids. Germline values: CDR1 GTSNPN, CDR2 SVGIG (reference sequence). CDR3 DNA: TGTGCCTGGTCCCGTAGGACGCTCCCTAACTATGGCTACACCTTC. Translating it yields CAWSRRTLPNYGYTF.

The CDR3 bases are TGTGCCAGTAGTATCGAAGGGGGCGCGGGGGGCTACACCTTC. Translation: CASSIEGGAGGYTF. This rearrangement joins TRBV19 to TRBJ1-2; 7 nucleotides agree with TRBD1. The CDR3 runs to 14 residues. J lost 8 bases, V lost 3 bases, and 9 bases had no gene match. Looked up from germline, CDR1 is LNHDA and CDR2 is SQIVND (reference sequence).

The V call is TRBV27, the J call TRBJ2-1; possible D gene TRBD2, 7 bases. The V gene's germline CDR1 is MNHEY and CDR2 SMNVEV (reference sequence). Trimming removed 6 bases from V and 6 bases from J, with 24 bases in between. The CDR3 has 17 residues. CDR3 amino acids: CASSGGLARYRSNEQFF. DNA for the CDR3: TGTGCCAGCAGCGGGGGGCTCGCCCGATATAGGAGCAATGAGCAGTTCTTC.

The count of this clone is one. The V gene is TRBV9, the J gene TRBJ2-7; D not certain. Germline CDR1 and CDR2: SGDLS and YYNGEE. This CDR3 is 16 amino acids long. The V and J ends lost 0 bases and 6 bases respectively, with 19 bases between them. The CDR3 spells CASSVATTFKVGEQYF. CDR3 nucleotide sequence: TGTGCCAGCAGCGTAGCTACTACCTTCAAGGTAGGCGAGCAGTACTTC.

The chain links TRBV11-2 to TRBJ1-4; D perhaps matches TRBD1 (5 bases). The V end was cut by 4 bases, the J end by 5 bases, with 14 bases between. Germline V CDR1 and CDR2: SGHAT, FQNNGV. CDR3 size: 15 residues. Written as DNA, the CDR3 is TGTGCCAGCAGCTCATTCGAACGGGGGAATGAAAAACTGTTTTTT. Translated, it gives CASSSFERGNEKLFF.

In DNA form, the CDR3 reads TGCGCCAGCAGCTTAGGACAGGGCCCAGATACGCAGTATTTT. Encoded protein: CASSLGQGPDTQYF. The chain has TRBV5-1 and TRBJ2-3; 8 bases match TRBD1. The length of the CDR3 is 14 residues. J lost 4 bases, V lost 2 bases, and 3 bases had no gene match. CDR1 and CDR2 (germline): SGHRS, YFSETQ.

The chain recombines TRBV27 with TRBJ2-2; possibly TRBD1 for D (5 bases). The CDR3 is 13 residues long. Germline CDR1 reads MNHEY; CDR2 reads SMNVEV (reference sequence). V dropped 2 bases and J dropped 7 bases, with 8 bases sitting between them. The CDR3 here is CASSLGAGGELFF. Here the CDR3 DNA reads TGTGCCAGCAGTTTAGGGGCTGGCGGGGAGCTGTTTTTT.

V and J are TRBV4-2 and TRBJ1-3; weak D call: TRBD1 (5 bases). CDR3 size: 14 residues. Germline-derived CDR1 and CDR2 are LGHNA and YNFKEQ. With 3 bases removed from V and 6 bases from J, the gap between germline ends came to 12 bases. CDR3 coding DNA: TGTGCCAGCAGCCAGGGGACGGAGAAAAACACCATATATTTT. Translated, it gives CASSQGTEKNTIYF.

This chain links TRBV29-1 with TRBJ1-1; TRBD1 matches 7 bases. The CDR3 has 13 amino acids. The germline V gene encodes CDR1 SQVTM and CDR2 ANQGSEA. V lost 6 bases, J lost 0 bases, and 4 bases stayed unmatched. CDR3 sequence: CSVGGQLNTEAFF. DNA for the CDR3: TGCAGCGTGGGGGGACAGTTGAACACTGAAGCTTTCTTT.

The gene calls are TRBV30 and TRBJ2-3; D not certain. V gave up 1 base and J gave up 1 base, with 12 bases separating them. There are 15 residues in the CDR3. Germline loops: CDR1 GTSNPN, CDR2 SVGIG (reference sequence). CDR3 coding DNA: TGTGCCTGGAGTGCCCTTTCGTCCGGCACAGATACGCAGTATTTT. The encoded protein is CAWSALSSGTDTQYF.

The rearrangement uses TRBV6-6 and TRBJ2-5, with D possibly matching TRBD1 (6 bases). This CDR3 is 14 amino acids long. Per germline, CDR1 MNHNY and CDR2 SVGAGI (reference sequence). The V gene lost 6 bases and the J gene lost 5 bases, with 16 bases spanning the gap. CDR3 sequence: CASRRQGGGETQYF. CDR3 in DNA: TGTGCCAGCAGACGCCAAGGTGGGGGCGAGACCCAGTACTTC.

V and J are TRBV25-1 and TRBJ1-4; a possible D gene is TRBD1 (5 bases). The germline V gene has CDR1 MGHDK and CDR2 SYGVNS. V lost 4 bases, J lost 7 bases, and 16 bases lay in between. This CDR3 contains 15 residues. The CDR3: CASSAFSGAGEKLFF. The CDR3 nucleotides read TGTGCCAGCAGTGCCTTTAGTGGGGCGGGTGAAAAACTGTTTTTT.

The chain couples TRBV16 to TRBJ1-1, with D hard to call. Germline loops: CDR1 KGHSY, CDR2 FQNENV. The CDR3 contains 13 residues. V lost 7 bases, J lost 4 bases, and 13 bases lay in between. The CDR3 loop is CASTTGSGTEAFF. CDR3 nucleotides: TGTGCCAGCACCACTGGATCGGGCACTGAAGCTTTCTTT.

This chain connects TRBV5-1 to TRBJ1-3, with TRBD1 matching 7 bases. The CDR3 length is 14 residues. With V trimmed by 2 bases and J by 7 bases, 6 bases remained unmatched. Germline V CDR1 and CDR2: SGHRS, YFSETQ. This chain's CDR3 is CASSFGQDGNTIYF. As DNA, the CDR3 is TGCGCCAGCAGCTTTGGACAGGACGGGAACACCATATATTTT.

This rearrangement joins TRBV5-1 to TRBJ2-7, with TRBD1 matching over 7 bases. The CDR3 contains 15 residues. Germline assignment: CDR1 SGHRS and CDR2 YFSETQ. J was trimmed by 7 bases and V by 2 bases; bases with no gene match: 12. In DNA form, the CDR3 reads TGCGCCAGCAGCTTAGAGGGGGCGCAAGTTCGGGAGCAGTACTTC. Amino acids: CASSLEGAQVREQYF.